The 27 T cell receptor beta chains given below trace back to one sample, sequenced in a study of blood T cell repertoires in COVID-19. Assay used: immunoSEQ multiplex PCR; TCRdb lists only in-frame clones, some missing. Among about 74,000 clones listed, about four fifths were seen once. Sequencing was carried out using peripheral blood. The receptors stem from a man between 65 and 85 years old with acute or convalescent COVID-19.

The gene calls are TRBV7-9 and TRBJ2-1; 7 nucleotides agree with TRBD1. Germline CDR1 is SEHNR and CDR2 is FQNEAQ (reference sequence). V trimming: 6 bases; J trimming: 6 bases; junction bases outside the gene matches: 8. The length of the CDR3 is 14 residues. Written as DNA, the CDR3 is TGTGCCAGCAGGACAGGGTTTGTGACCAATGAGCAGTTCTTC. Translated: CASRTGFVTNEQFF.

This clone has more than one count but fewer than ten. The gene calls are TRBV15 and TRBJ1-5; no clear D gene. V lost 0 bases and J 7 bases, leaving 13 bases between the germline ends. The CDR3 runs 15 residues. The V gene's germline CDR1 is LNHNV and CDR2 YYDKDF (reference sequence). CDR3 protein: CATSRDRVFGQPQHF. CDR3 bases: TGTGCCACCAGCAGAGATCGGGTTTTTGGGCAGCCCCAGCATTTT.

The chain carries TRBV9 and TRBJ2-3, with D perhaps TRBD2 (6 bases). The CDR3 runs to 17 residues. V shed 0 bases and J shed 0 bases, with 14 bases lying between them. Germline V gives CDR1 SGDLS, CDR2 YYNGEE. The CDR3 sequence: CASSVGISGTSTDTQYF. CDR3 DNA sequence: TGTGCCAGCAGCGTAGGAATTAGCGGAACTAGCACAGATACGCAGTATTTT.

The J gene is TRBJ2-3, the V gene TRBV7-9, with D perhaps matching TRBD2 (6 bases). The CDR3 sequence is 15 residues long. Trimming shortened V by 3 bases and J by 3 bases, and 13 bases separated the two germline ends. In germline, CDR1 is SEHNR, CDR2 FQNEAQ (reference sequence). The CDR3 coding sequence is TGTGCCAGCAGCTTCGGGGGTGCCGGGACAGATACGCAGTATTTT. Amino acid sequence: CASSFGGAGTDTQYF.

The chain combines TRBV5-1 with TRBJ1-1; 7 bases are shared with TRBD1. The V segment lost 2 bases and the J segment 5 bases; nucleotides outside the gene matches: 6. There are 14 residues in the CDR3. Looked up from germline, CDR1 is SGHRS and CDR2 is YFSETQ. The CDR3 here is CASSFQGGDTEAFF. The CDR3, as DNA: TGCGCCAGCAGCTTTCAGGGGGGTGATACTGAAGCTTTCTTT.

This clone was seen many times. The V and J genes are TRBV19 and TRBJ2-7, with D possibly matching TRBD2 (5 bases). Germline V gene lookup returns CDR1 LNHDA and CDR2 SQIVND (reference sequence). This CDR3 spans 14 amino acids. V was pared by 3 bases and J by 2 bases, with 11 bases between. The CDR3 here is CASSMGADTYEQYF. The CDR3 DNA reads as TGTGCCAGTAGTATGGGAGCAGATACCTACGAGCAGTACTTC. Using reference TRBV19 and TRBJ2-7 for the parts outside the CDR3, the full variable domain is DGGITQSPKYLFRKEGQNVTLSCEQNLNHDAMYWYRQDPGQGLRLIYYSQIVNDFQKGDIAEGYSVSREKKESFPLTVTSAQKNPTAFYLCASSMGADTYEQYFGPGTRLTVT.

The V and J genes are TRBV5-4 and TRBJ1-6; 11 nucleotides agree with TRBD1. Germline V gives CDR1 SGHNT, CDR2 YYREEE (reference sequence). The J segment lost 10 bases and the V segment lost 1 base, leaving 10 bases of the junction unmatched. The CDR3 covers 17 residues. The DNA for the CDR3 is TGTGCCAGCAGCTTGAAAAGTGGGGGGACAGGGGGATCACCCCTCCACTTT. Translation: CASSLKSGGTGGSPLHF.

This clone has only a few counts. The chain links TRBV4-2 to TRBJ2-7, with 7 bases lining up with TRBD2. Germline V gives CDR1 LGHNA, CDR2 YNFKEQ. V was clipped by 3 bases and J by 4 bases; unmatched bases: 18. This CDR3 is 18 amino acids long. The CDR3 DNA reads TGTGCCAGCAGCCAGGGGATCGAACGAGCGGGATTCGGGTACGAGCAGTACTTC. Its translation is CASSQGIERAGFGYEQYF.

The rearrangement links TRBV18 to TRBJ1-2; possible D gene TRBD1, 6 bases. Trimming removed 6 bases from V and 3 bases from J, with 14 bases in between. Germline lookup yields CDR1 KGHSH and CDR2 LQKENI. The CDR3 is 14 amino acids. The CDR3: CASSQHPGDYGYTF. The CDR3 coding sequence is TGTGCCAGCTCCCAGCACCCAGGGGACTATGGCTACACCTTC. Filled out from reference TRBV18 and TRBJ1-2, the complete variable domain reads NAGVMQNPRHLVRRRGQEARLRCSPMKGHSHVYWYRQLPEEGLKFMVYLQKENIIDESGMPKERFSAEFPKEGPSILRIQQVVRGDSAAYFCASSQHPGDYGYTFGSGTRLTVV.

This chain uses TRBV18 with TRBJ2-1, with TRBD2 matching over 14 bases. Trimming cost V 0 bases and J 5 bases; bases outside gene matches: 0. This CDR3 has 16 residues. Germline lookup yields CDR1 KGHSH and CDR2 LQKENI. In nucleotides, the CDR3 is TGTGCCAGCTCACCACCGGGACTAGCGGGAGACAATGAGCAGTTCTTC. This translates into CASSPPGLAGDNEQFF. The full variable domain, completed using reference TRBV18 and TRBJ2-1, is NAGVMQNPRHLVRRRGQEARLRCSPMKGHSHVYWYRQLPEEGLKFMVYLQKENIIDESGMPKERFSAEFPKEGPSILRIQQVVRGDSAAYFCASSPPGLAGDNEQFFGPGTRLTVL.

The CDR3 nucleotides are TGTGCCAGCAGCGCAACCGGGACAGGGGGTATCAAGCAGTACTTC. Protein sequence: CASSATGTGGIKQYF. This chain connects TRBV9 to TRBJ2-7, with 11 bases lining up with TRBD1. This CDR3 has 15 amino acids. J was trimmed by 8 bases and V by 3 bases; bases with no gene match: 10. CDR1 SGDLS and CDR2 YYNGEE come from the germline V gene.

The chain joins TRBV9 to TRBJ2-1, with TRBD2 identical over 11 bases. The germline CDR1 and CDR2 sequences are SGDLS and YYNGEE. V shed 2 bases and J 0 bases; nucleotides not matched to a gene: 4. The CDR3 is 17 residues long. The chain's CDR3 is CASSVDSGRASYNEQFF. The CDR3, as DNA: TGTGCCAGCAGCGTTGATAGCGGGAGGGCCTCCTACAATGAGCAGTTCTTC.

The V call is TRBV7-2, the J call TRBJ1-4; 7 bases match TRBD1. Trimming at V came to 5 bases and at J to 5 bases, leaving 8 bases not matched to a gene. This CDR3 spans 15 amino acids. CDR1 SGHTA and CDR2 FQGNSA come from the germline V gene. Written as DNA, the CDR3 is TGTGCCAGCAGCCAAAACAGGGGAGAAAATGAAAAACTGTTTTTT. Translation: CASSQNRGENEKLFF. Combining the CDR3 with reference TRBV7-2 and TRBJ1-4 gives the whole variable domain GAGVSQSPSNKVTEKGKDVELRCDPISGHTALYWYRQSLGQGLEFLIYFQGNSAPDKSGLPSDRFSAERTGGSVSTLTIQRTQQEDSAVYLCASSQNRGENEKLFFGSGTQLSVL.

The J gene is TRBJ2-7, the V gene TRBV12-5; TRBD1 matches 8 bases. The trim removed 6 bases at V and 3 bases at J, leaving 4 bases unmatched. Germline lookup yields CDR1 LGHNT and CDR2 FRNRAP. The CDR3 is made up of 13 amino acids. CDR3 sequence reads: CASGRDRFYEQYF. The CDR3, as DNA: TGTGCTAGTGGACGGGACAGGTTCTACGAGCAGTACTTC.

CDR3 sequence reads: CASSFSLNTEAFF. CDR3 in DNA: TGTGCCAGCAGTTTCTCCCTGAACACTGAAGCTTTCTTT. The rearrangement joins TRBV12-3 or TRBV12-4 to TRBJ1-1, with D unclear. Between the trimmed V and J ends, which lost 3 bases and 0 bases, there was a span of 5 bases. The CDR3 has 13 residues.

This chain uses TRBV7-9 with TRBJ2-1; 8 nucleotides align to TRBD2. Losses at the gene ends were 5 bases for V and 6 bases for J; bases not matched to a gene: 9. This CDR3 is 15 amino acids long. Germline CDR1 SEHNR, CDR2 FQNEAQ (reference sequence). The CDR3 nucleotides are TGTGCCAGCAGCCCCAGCGGGAGTAGTTCCAATGAGCAGTTCTTC. It codes for CASSPSGSSSNEQFF.

The chain has TRBV2 and TRBJ2-1, with TRBD2 matching over 9 bases. The CDR3 runs to 13 residues. Germline CDR1 is SNHLY and CDR2 is FYNNEI. V lost 7 bases, J lost 10 bases, and 8 bases stayed unmatched. The CDR3 DNA reads TGTGCCAGCATGCAGCGGGAGGTAGGCGAGCAGTTCTTC. Translated: CASMQREVGEQFF.

The chain joins TRBV6-2 or TRBV6-3 to TRBJ2-7, with D hard to call. Trimming left V 5 bases short and J 2 bases short, with 4 bases between. From germline, CDR1 is MNHEY and CDR2 SVGEGT. The CDR3 is made up of 11 amino acids. Here the CDR3 DNA reads TGTGCCAGCAGTATAACCTACGAGCAGTACTTC. Protein: CASSITYEQYF.

The chain has TRBV18 and TRBJ1-1, with D tentatively TRBD1 (5 bases). The CDR3 has 15 amino acids. Per germline, CDR1 KGHSH and CDR2 LQKENI. With 3 bases removed from V and 3 bases from J, the gap between germline ends came to 14 bases. The DNA for the CDR3 is TGTGCCAGCTCACCGCTTGAGGACACCCACACTGAAGCTTTCTTT. It yields the protein CASSPLEDTHTEAFF.

J is TRBJ1-1 and V is TRBV5-1; D remains unclear. The germline gives CDR1 SGHRS, CDR2 YFSETQ. The CDR3 extends over 13 amino acids. The germline V and J ends were trimmed by 0 bases and 7 bases, with 10 bases remaining between them. The CDR3 DNA reads as TGCGCCAGCAGCTTGGGGGCAGTCAGTGAAGCTTTCTTT. Amino acids: CASSLGAVSEAFF.

The J gene is TRBJ2-1, the V gene TRBV7-9; 8 bases map to TRBD1. The CDR3 consists of 11 residues. Germline assignment: CDR1 SEHNR and CDR2 FQNEAQ (reference sequence). V shed 2 bases, J shed 16 bases, and the junction held 4 bases outside the gene matches. In nucleotides, the CDR3 is TGTGCCAGCAGCTTACCGGGGACAGGATTCTTC. This translates into CASSLPGTGFF.

This sequence joins TRBV30 and TRBJ1-5; 7 nucleotides agree with TRBD1. V dropped 0 bases and J dropped 7; count of bases not matched to a gene: 6. There are 14 residues in the CDR3. CDR1 and CDR2 (germline): GTSNPN, SVGIG (reference sequence). The CDR3 protein is CAWSVQTGNQPQHF. The CDR3 DNA reads TGTGCCTGGAGTGTACAGACAGGGAACCAGCCCCAGCATTTT.

The chain recombines TRBV5-1 with TRBJ2-3; 16 bases are shared with TRBD2. Germline-derived CDR1 and CDR2 are SGHRS and YFSETQ. The CDR3 loop spans 17 amino acids. The ends lost 5 bases at V and 4 bases at J; junction bases unmatched: 7. CDR3 nucleotides: TGCGCCAGCAGGCCGGGACTAGCGGGAGGGCCATCAGATACGCAGTATTTT. Translated: CASRPGLAGGPSDTQYF.

The rearrangement joins TRBV28 to TRBJ1-5; TRBD1 might be the D (6 bases). V was shortened by 3 bases and J by 0 bases, with 18 bases between the two germline ends. The CDR3 has 18 amino acids. From germline, CDR1 is MDHEN and CDR2 SYDVKM. CDR3 sequence reads: CASSLGRGGLYSNQPQHF. The CDR3 nucleotides are TGTGCCAGCAGTTTGGGCAGGGGAGGGCTTTATAGCAATCAGCCCCAGCATTTT.

The chain is built from TRBV19 and TRBJ2-1; possible D gene TRBD1, 5 bases. The CDR3 spans 14 residues. The V end lost 6 bases, the J end lost 0 bases, and 9 bases lay between the germline ends. Germline loops: CDR1 LNHDA, CDR2 SQIVND (reference sequence). The CDR3 protein is CASSTGSSYNEQFF. The CDR3 DNA is TGTGCCAGTAGCACAGGTAGCTCCTACAATGAGCAGTTCTTC.

This clone was seen a single time. This chain connects TRBV24-1 to TRBJ2-1; D unresolved. V was shortened by 4 bases and J by 5 bases, with 11 bases between the two germline ends. Germline lookup yields CDR1 KGHDR and CDR2 SFDVKD. The CDR3 is 14 amino acids. CDR3 sequence: CATSDPPPDNEQFF. CDR3 DNA sequence: TGTGCCACCAGTGACCCTCCCCCCGACAATGAGCAGTTCTTC.

The chain's CDR3 is CASRTGAQGGYTF. Written as DNA, the CDR3 is TGTGCCAGCAGGACAGGGGCTCAGGGTGGCTACACCTTC. The V gene is TRBV12-3 or TRBV12-4, the J gene TRBJ1-2, with 8 bases identical to TRBD1. The CDR3 is 13 residues long. With V trimmed by 6 bases and J by 7 bases, 7 bases remained unmatched.